This paragraph reports one T cell receptor (beta chain). The sample belongs to a study of cytomegalovirus exposure and HLA in healthy donors. The PCR used 60 Vbeta and 13 Jbeta primers. Generated by immunoSEQ multiplex PCR, the TCRdb table keeps only in-frame clones and is missing some. The table has 100,000 to 150,000 clones, over 70% seen once. From germline, CDR1 is MNHEY and CDR2 SMNVEV (reference sequence). The CDR3 extends over 15 amino acids. Trimming left V 5 bases short and J 5 bases short, with 19 bases between. The chain recombines TRBV27 with TRBJ2-7; a possible D gene is TRBD1 (6 bases). The receptor comes from a female donor in good health and CMV-seronegative. The sequencing input was PBMCs. The CDR3 region is CASSKLNREDDEQYF. Here the CDR3 DNA reads TGTGCCAGCAGTAAACTAAACAGGGAAGACGACGAGCAGTACTTC.